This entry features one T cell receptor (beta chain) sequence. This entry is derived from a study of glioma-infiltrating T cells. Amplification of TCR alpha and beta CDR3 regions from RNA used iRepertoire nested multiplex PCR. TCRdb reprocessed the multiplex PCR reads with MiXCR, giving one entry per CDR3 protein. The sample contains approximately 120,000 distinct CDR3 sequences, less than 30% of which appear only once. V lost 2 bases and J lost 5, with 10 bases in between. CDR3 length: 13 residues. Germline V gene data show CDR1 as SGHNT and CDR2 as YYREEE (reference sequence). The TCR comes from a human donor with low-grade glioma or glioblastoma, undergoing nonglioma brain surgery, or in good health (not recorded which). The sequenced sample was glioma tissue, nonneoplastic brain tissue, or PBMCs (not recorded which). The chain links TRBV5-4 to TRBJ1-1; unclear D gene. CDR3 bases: TGTGCCAGCAGCTTTACCCACCTAACTGAAGCTTTCTTT. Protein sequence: CASSFTHLTEAFF.